The sequence of this T cell receptor (beta chain) was determined in a study of control samples from healthy donors and cancer patients. Using immunoSEQ multiplex PCR, the repertoire was profiled, and TCRdb retains in-frame clones only, with some absent. The profile shows 75,000 to 90,000 clones, more than 75% of them singletons. With 0 bases removed from V and 2 bases from J, the gap between germline ends came to 13 bases. The CDR3 runs 15 residues. Germline assignment: CDR1 SQVTM and CDR2 ANQGSEA. The sequencing sample was made of blood. J is TRBJ1-2 and V is TRBV29-1; no firm D call. The sequence was collected from a man aged 25-45 years in good health. The DNA of the CDR3 is TGCAGCGTTGAAGAACCCCTCCACCTGAACTATGGCTACACCTTC. Protein product: CSVEEPLHLNYGYTF.